A selection of T cell receptor beta chains follows, all from one sample in a study of CD8 T cell repertoires and HIV-1 epitope variants. The antigens of these receptors remain unknown. Method: immunoSEQ multiplex PCR; TCRdb's copy keeps in-frame clones and lacks some. The data show more than 4,000 clones, approximately 67% seen once. The specimen sequenced was cultured CD8+ T cells derived from PBMCs. The receptors here all came from a male donor with HIV. CDR3s include the opening cysteine and the closing phenylalanine or tryptophan.

len | v_gene | CDR3aa
15 | TRBV5-1 | CASSGQVPDTGELFF
17 | TRBV28 | CASSSSLFAGTYNEQFF
15 | TRBV28 | CASSSTGIGHTEAFF
12 | TRBV19 | CASQQGAGEQYF
14 | TRBV29-1 | CSVERQGAITEAFF
13 | TRBV27 | CASSFGTGHIQYF
15 | TRBV5-4 | CASSLGGGGYNEQFF
14 | TRBV27 | CASSLRLAGDEQFF
12 | TRBV9 | CASNQGAYGYTF
15 | TRBV2 | CASSEAAGGLGEQYF